Each of the 21 T cell receptor beta chains below was sequenced from the same sample in a study of blood T cell repertoires in COVID-19. The protocol was immunoSEQ multiplex PCR, while the TCRdb copy is restricted to in-frame clones and leaves out a portion. The sample lists 100,000 or so clones; 85% were seen once. Sample: peripheral blood. These TCRs come from a woman aged 70-85 years with active or convalescent COVID-19.

The V and J genes are TRBV25-1 and TRBJ1-3, with D maybe TRBD1 (5 bases). Germline loops: CDR1 MGHDK, CDR2 SYGVNS. The CDR3 has 15 residues. Trimming stripped 0 bases from V and 2 bases from J, with 8 bases between. The DNA for the CDR3 is TGTGCCAGCAGTGAATATGGGGGGGCTGGAAACACCATATATTTT. It is translated as CASSEYGGAGNTIYF.

This clone was detected a few times. The chain couples TRBV7-6 to TRBJ1-1; D gene uncertain. Germline V lookup: CDR1 SGHVS, CDR2 FNYEAQ. This CDR3 is built from 15 residues. V was cut by 5 bases and J by 1 base, with 14 bases left in between. The CDR3 spells CASSITSQENTEAFF. CDR3 bases: TGTGCCAGCAGCATTACCAGCCAGGAGAACACTGAAGCTTTCTTT.

The chain uses TRBV3-1 (or the pseudogene TRBV3-2) and TRBJ2-5; possibly TRBD1 for D (6 bases). V was cut by 7 bases and J by 3 bases, with 12 bases left in between. This CDR3 spans 13 amino acids. Germline-derived CDR1 and CDR2 are LGHDT and YNNKEL (reference sequence). The CDR3 sequence: CASTEYREETQYF. The CDR3 nucleotides are TGTGCCAGCACTGAGTACAGGGAAGAGACCCAGTACTTC.

This clone has just one count. V is TRBV28 and J is TRBJ1-1, with TRBD1 as a possible D gene (6 bases). Looked up from germline, CDR1 is MDHEN and CDR2 is SYDVKM. The CDR3 runs 13 residues. Trimming removed 6 bases from V and 3 bases from J, with 11 bases in between. The CDR3 DNA sequence: TGTGCCAGCAGACTGGACAGATACACTGAAGCTTTCTTT. This sequence encodes CASRLDRYTEAFF. The full variable domain, with the rest looked up from reference TRBV28 and TRBJ1-1, is DVKVTQSSRYLVKRTGEKVFLECVQDMDHENMFWYRQDPGLGLRLIYFSYDVKMKEKGDIPEGYSVSREKKERFSLILESASTNQTSMYLCASRLDRYTEAFFGQGTRLTVV.

This clone was found once. This chain joins TRBV7-2 and TRBJ2-2; D is uncertain. This CDR3 comprises 16 residues. Germline V CDR1 and CDR2: SGHTA, FQGNSA. Trimming cost V 2 bases and J 0 bases, with 10 bases left between them. CDR3 nucleotide sequence: TGTGCCAGCAGCTTAATGGTAGCCTCGAACACCGGGGAGCTGTTTTTT. It specifies CASSLMVASNTGELFF.

This chain links TRBV7-2 with TRBJ1-4; D gene ambiguous. The germline CDR1 and CDR2 sequences are SGHTA and FQGNSA. V dropped 1 base and J dropped 3 bases, with 9 bases sitting between them. CDR3 size: 15 residues. CDR3 region: CASSLDGRANEKLFF. The CDR3 DNA follows: TGTGCCAGCAGCTTAGATGGGCGAGCTAATGAAAAACTGTTTTTT.

This chain joins TRBV5-1 and TRBJ2-7; D ambiguous. Germline CDR1 and CDR2: SGHRS and YFSETQ. The CDR3 is 14 residues long. Trimming stripped 4 bases from V and 0 bases from J, with 11 bases between. The CDR3: CASSTDTHSYEQYF. The CDR3 DNA reads as TGCGCCAGCAGCACCGACACTCACTCCTACGAGCAGTACTTC.

The chain carries TRBV18 and TRBJ1-2; D is unresolved. Germline loops: CDR1 KGHSH, CDR2 LQKENI. V was shortened by 3 bases and J by 2 bases, with 7 bases between the two germline ends. This CDR3 is 13 amino acids long. This CDR3 is CASSPDGNYGYTF. The CDR3 bases are TGTGCCAGCTCACCCGACGGGAACTATGGCTACACCTTC.

The chain links TRBV19 to TRBJ2-7, with a weak D call TRBD2 (6 bases). V was shortened by 5 bases and J by 2 bases, with 16 bases between the two germline ends. The CDR3 covers 15 residues. CDR1 is LNHDA, CDR2 SQIVND, per germline (reference sequence). CDR3 nucleotides: TGTGCCAGTAGTCCGGCGGGGTCTTCGACCTACGAGCAGTACTTC. Protein: CASSPAGSSTYEQYF.

The gene calls are TRBV6-6 and TRBJ1-2; the D gene is possibly TRBD1 (6 bases). CDR3 length: 16 residues. Germline CDR1 reads MNHNY; CDR2 reads SVGAGI (reference sequence). The V and J ends lost 5 bases and 4 bases respectively, with 20 bases between them. This CDR3 reads CASSPEGRGAGYGYTF. The CDR3 region has the DNA TGTGCCAGCAGTCCCGAGGGCCGGGGGGCTGGCTATGGCTACACCTTC.

In its sample, this clone was seen a few times. This chain joins TRBV3-1 (or the pseudogene TRBV3-2) and TRBJ2-5, with 11 positions matching TRBD2. Germline V gene lookup returns CDR1 LGHDT and CDR2 YNNKEL (reference sequence). The CDR3 length is 14 residues. The V and J ends lost 4 bases and 5 bases, in that order; junction bases with no gene match: 3. The CDR3, as DNA: TGTGCCAGCAGCCCAACTAGCGGGAGTGAGACCCAGTACTTC. As protein: CASSPTSGSETQYF.

This clone was seen a handful of times. CDR3 loop: CASSQGSRYEQYF. The CDR3 region has the DNA TGTGCCAGCAGCCAAGGGTCCAGATACGAGCAGTACTTC. The chain recombines TRBV3-1 (or the pseudogene TRBV3-2) with TRBJ2-7; D unclear. V gave up 1 base and J gave up 4 bases, with 8 bases separating them. This CDR3 spans 13 amino acids. From germline, CDR1 is LGHDT and CDR2 YNNKEL (reference sequence).

This chain links TRBV5-1 with TRBJ1-2, with TRBD1 matching 8 bases. The V segment lost 0 bases and the J segment 7 bases; nucleotides outside the gene matches: 5. The CDR3 sequence is 14 residues long. Germline CDR1 reads SGHRS; CDR2 reads YFSETQ. The CDR3 here is CASSLGTGIRGYTF. The CDR3 DNA is TGCGCCAGCAGCTTGGGGACAGGGATTCGTGGCTACACCTTC.

The table lists this clone with a count of one. This chain joins TRBV24-1 and TRBJ1-2; tentative D call: TRBD1 (5 bases). The CDR3 loop spans 16 amino acids. In germline, CDR1 is KGHDR, CDR2 SFDVKD. V was pared by 3 bases and J by 0 bases, with 13 bases between. The CDR3 DNA sequence: TGTGCCACCAGTGATCCGGGAGACAGAACTAACTATGGCTACACCTTC. Its protein is CATSDPGDRTNYGYTF.

This clone was seen just once. This chain connects TRBV7-2 to TRBJ2-1; D gene uncertain. V gave up 2 bases and J gave up 5 bases, with 16 bases separating them. The CDR3 sequence is 16 residues long. Germline assignment: CDR1 SGHTA and CDR2 FQGNSA. CDR3 region: CASSLSALRINNEQFF. CDR3 DNA sequence: TGTGCCAGCAGCTTATCCGCTCTCAGAATCAACAATGAGCAGTTCTTC.

V and J are TRBV18 and TRBJ1-5; TRBD1 matches at 8 bases. Trimming removed 6 bases from V and 5 bases from J; junction bases left unmatched: 6. Germline CDR1 is KGHSH and CDR2 is LQKENI. This CDR3 contains 14 residues. CDR3: CASSWDRRDQPQHF. In nucleotides, the CDR3 is TGTGCCAGCTCGTGGGACAGGAGGGATCAGCCCCAGCATTTT. Using reference TRBV18 and TRBJ1-5 for the parts outside the CDR3, the full variable domain is NAGVMQNPRHLVRRRGQEARLRCSPMKGHSHVYWYRQLPEEGLKFMVYLQKENIIDESGMPKERFSAEFPKEGPSILRIQQVVRGDSAAYFCASSWDRRDQPQHFGDGTRLSIL.

This sequence joins TRBV7-9 and TRBJ2-3; tentatively, D is TRBD2 (6 bases). The CDR3 extends over 14 amino acids. Trimming stripped 1 base from V and 8 bases from J, with 13 bases between. The germline gives CDR1 SEHNR, CDR2 FQNEAQ (reference sequence). CDR3 loop: CASSLDGGLGTQYF. The CDR3, as DNA: TGTGCCAGCAGCTTAGACGGGGGACTGGGTACGCAGTATTTT.

V and J are TRBV2 and TRBJ1-1; D is uncertain. Germline CDR1 reads SNHLY; CDR2 reads FYNNEI. V lost 4 bases and J lost 3, with 3 bases in between. This CDR3 is 11 amino acids long. The CDR3 DNA reads TGTGCCAGCAGTGGAGACACTGAAGCTTTCTTT. It is translated as CASSGDTEAFF.

This clone was seen a few times. J is TRBJ2-7 and V is TRBV7-8, with D maybe TRBD2 (5 bases). The CDR3 extends over 13 amino acids. Trimming cost V 2 bases and J 2 bases, with 7 bases left between them. Germline CDR1 is SGHVS and CDR2 is FQNEAQ. Here the CDR3 reads CASSLSGAYEQYF. For the CDR3, the DNA is TGTGCCAGCAGCTTAAGCGGAGCCTACGAGCAGTACTTC.

This clone has just a few counts. The J gene is TRBJ1-1, the V gene TRBV28, with TRBD1 matching over 7 bases. Germline CDR1 reads MDHEN; CDR2 reads SYDVKM. The CDR3 extends over 14 amino acids. V was pared by 5 bases and J by 0 bases, with 3 bases of the junction left unmatched. The CDR3 loop is CASSGGQMNTEAFF. The CDR3, as DNA: TGTGCCAGCAGTGGGGGACAGATGAACACTGAAGCTTTCTTT.

The chain combines TRBV28 with TRBJ2-7; the D gene is possibly TRBD1 (7 bases). The CDR3 covers 14 residues. Germline CDR1 reads MDHEN; CDR2 reads SYDVKM. V was pared by 3 bases and J by 3 bases, with 12 bases between. The chain's CDR3 is CASSFAGQYYEQYF. CDR3 bases: TGTGCCAGCAGTTTTGCGGGACAGTACTACGAGCAGTACTTC.